The next 6 T cell receptor beta chains were all read from a single sample in a study of T cell repertoires in cytomegalovirus infection. These receptors are not linked to any known antigen. Via MiXCR, TCRdb re-called the reads, giving one row per CDR3 protein. The data hold 90,000 to 110,000 distinct CDR3 sequences, with 29% observed a single time. Sequences were derived from CD8+ T cells from cultured PBMCs, sampled from culture after CMV antigen stimulation. These receptors all stem from a human donor in good health (CMV status not recorded). Some clones in this sample may be carry-over from other donors' samples.

A remark on this clonotype: This may come from a read error, since a much larger clone is one base off. The chain employs TRBV12-3 or TRBV12-4 and TRBJ2-6; possible D gene TRBD1, 5 bases. The CDR3 has 18 residues. In nucleotides, the CDR3 is TGTGCCAGCAGTTTAGCGGGGCACCGGGTATCTGGGGCCACCGTCCTGACTTTC. This codes for CASSLAGHRVSGATVLTF.

The rearrangement uses TRBV7-8 and TRBJ2-5; 9 bases match TRBD1. Germline CDR1 reads SGHVS; CDR2 reads FQNEAQ. V was pared by 2 bases and J by 5 bases, with 18 bases of the junction left unmatched. The CDR3 extends over 19 amino acids. CDR3 sequence: CASSLRSWTGEDIGETQYF. The DNA for the CDR3 is TGTGCCAGCAGCTTAAGGAGCTGGACAGGGGAGGATATAGGGGAGACCCAGTACTTC. The full variable domain, its missing parts supplied by reference TRBV7-8 and TRBJ2-5, is GAGVSQSPRYKVAKRGQDVALRCDPISGHVSLFWYQQALGQGPEFLTYFQNEAQLDKSGLPSDRFFAERPEGSVSTLKIQRTQQEDSAVYLCASSLRSWTGEDIGETQYFGPGTRLLVL.

Many counts were recorded for this clonotype. This chain links TRBV6-1 with TRBJ1-2, with unresolved D. The germline CDR1 and CDR2 sequences are MNHNS and SASEGT. V was pared by 5 bases and J by 2 bases, with 9 bases between. The CDR3 length is 13 residues. The CDR3 loop is CASSLDGNYGYTF. CDR3 bases: TGTGCCAGCAGTTTGGACGGAAACTATGGCTACACCTTC.

This clonotype turned up a few times. The CDR3 nucleotides read TGCGCCAGCAGCCTTGCGGACAGGAATAATTCACCCCTCCACTTT. This translates into CASSLADRNNSPLHF. V usage is TRBV4-1 and J usage is TRBJ1-6, with 7 bases identical to TRBD1. Looked up from germline, CDR1 is MGHRA and CDR2 is YSYEKL. V shed 4 bases, J shed 5 bases, and the junction held 5 bases outside the gene matches. The CDR3 has 15 residues.

The V gene is TRBV27, the J gene TRBJ2-7; TRBD2 aligns across 7 bases. V was clipped by 4 bases and J by 6 bases; unmatched bases: 3. The CDR3 is made up of 12 amino acids. In germline, CDR1 is MNHEY, CDR2 SMNVEV (reference sequence). CDR3 region: CASSSTSSEQYF. CDR3 coding DNA: TGTGCCAGCAGTTCGACTAGCTCCGAGCAGTACTTC.

The V gene is TRBV28, the J gene TRBJ1-4; 7 bases map to TRBD1. Germline V gene sequence: CDR1 MDHEN, CDR2 SYDVKM. The J segment lost 5 bases and the V segment lost 5 bases, leaving 5 bases of the junction unmatched. CDR3 length equals 14 residues. In DNA form, the CDR3 reads TGTGCCAGCAGTGTAGGAGGGGGCAATGAAAAACTGTTTTTT. Protein sequence: CASSVGGGNEKLFF.